This T cell receptor (beta chain) was captured by sequencing in a study of naive and memory T cell subsets. CDR1 is LGHNA, CDR2 YNFKEQ, per germline. Trimming cost V 3 bases and J 4 bases, with 16 bases left between them. This CDR3 has 15 residues. Both TRBC1 and TRBC2 were covered by a beta constant-region primer of two equimolar oligonucleotides. In TCRdb, the UMI-ligation and nested PCR reads were re-called with MiXCR into one record per CDR3 protein. Of tens of thousands of distinct CDR3 sequences listed, approximately 12% were seen once; the top ten hold about 15%. This clonotype turned up a few times.

The material sequenced was effector memory CD4+ T cells from blood. Subset meaning: effector memory, CD45RA- CD27-. V and J are TRBV4-2 and TRBJ2-7, with D possibly matching TRBD2 (6 bases). The TCR comes from a human donor in good health. CDR3 sequence: CASSQLFGRLYEQYF. The CDR3 region has the DNA TGTGCCAGCAGCCAGCTGTTCGGGAGATTGTACGAGCAGTACTTC.